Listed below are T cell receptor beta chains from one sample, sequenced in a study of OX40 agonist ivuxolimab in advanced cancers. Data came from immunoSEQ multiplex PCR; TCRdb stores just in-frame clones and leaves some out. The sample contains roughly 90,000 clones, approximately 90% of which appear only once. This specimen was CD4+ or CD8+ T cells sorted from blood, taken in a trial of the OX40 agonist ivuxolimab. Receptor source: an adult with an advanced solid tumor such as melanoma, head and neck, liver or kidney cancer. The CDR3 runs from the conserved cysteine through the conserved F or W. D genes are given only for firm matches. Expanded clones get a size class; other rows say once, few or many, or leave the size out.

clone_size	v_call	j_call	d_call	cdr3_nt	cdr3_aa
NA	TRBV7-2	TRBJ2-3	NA	TGTGCCAGCAGCTTCCGGGAATCGAGCACAGATACGCAGTATTTT	CASSFRESSTDTQYF
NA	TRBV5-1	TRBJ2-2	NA	TGCGCCAGCAGCTCAAGTCAGGGGAACACCGGGGAGCTGTTTTTT	CASSSSQGNTGELFF
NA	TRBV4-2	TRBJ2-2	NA	TGTGCCAGCAGCCAAGATAGCCCGGGGGAGCTGTTTTTT	CASSQDSPGELFF
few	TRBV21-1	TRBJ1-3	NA	TGTGCCACCAGCCAATTAAACACCATATATTTT	CATSQLNTIYF
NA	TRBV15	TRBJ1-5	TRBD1	TGTGCCACCAGCGGAGGGACAGGACGGGCGGGCATTTCCCAGCATTTT	CATSGGTGRAGISQHF
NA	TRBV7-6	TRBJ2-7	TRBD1	TGTGCCAGCAGCCAGAATTACAGGGGGCACGAGCAGTACTTC	CASSQNYRGHEQYF
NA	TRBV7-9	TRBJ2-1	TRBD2	TGTGCCAGCAGCTCTCAACTAGCGGGAAACAATGAGCAGTTCTTC	CASSSQLAGNNEQFF
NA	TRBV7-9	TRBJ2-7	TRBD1	TGTGCCAGCAGCGCGAGTGGACAGGGGTTAAGCGAGCAGTACTTC	CASSASGQGLSEQYF
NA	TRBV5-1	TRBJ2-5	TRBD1	TGCGCCAGCAGCTTGGCTTTAGTGACAGGGCCGGAGACCCAGTACTTC	CASSLALVTGPETQYF
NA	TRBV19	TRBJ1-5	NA	TGTGCCAGTAGTATTGGGGTCGACAGGAAAAATCAGCCCCAGCATTTT	CASSIGVDRKNQPQHF
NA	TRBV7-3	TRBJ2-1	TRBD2	TGTGCCAGCAGCTTAACTGGCGGGAGTTTCGATGAGCAGTTCTTC	CASSLTGGSFDEQFF
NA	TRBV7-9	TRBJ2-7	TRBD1	TGTGCCAGCAGCGCCGGGACAGGGCGCTACGAGCAGTACTTC	CASSAGTGRYEQYF
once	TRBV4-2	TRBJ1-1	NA	TGTGCTCCTACGGGGGCAGGGCGACTGGGGTGGACTGAAGCTTTCTTT	CAPTGAGRLGWTEAFF
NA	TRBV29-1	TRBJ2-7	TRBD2	TGCAGCGTTGAATTGGTCTTTGGGGGGGCCTACGAGCAGTACTTC	CSVELVFGGAYEQYF
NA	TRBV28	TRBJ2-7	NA	TGTGCCAGCAGTTACCCTGGGACAATCGAGCAGTACTTC	CASSYPGTIEQYF
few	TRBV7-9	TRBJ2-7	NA	TGTGCCAGCAGCTTCGCTCAGACCTACGAGCAGTACTTC	CASSFAQTYEQYF
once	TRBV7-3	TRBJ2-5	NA	TGTGCCAGCAGCTTCAGGTGGGGGGAGACCCAGTACTTC	CASSFRWGETQYF
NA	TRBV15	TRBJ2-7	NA	TGTGCCACCAGCAGGGGTGGAATAAGCTCCTACGAGCAGTACTTC	CATSRGGISSYEQYF
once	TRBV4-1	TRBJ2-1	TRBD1	TGCGCCAGCAGCCAAGATTGGGACAGTTACAATGAGCAGTTCTTC	CASSQDWDSYNEQFF
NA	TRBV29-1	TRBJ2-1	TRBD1	TGCAGCGTGCGGACCGGGACAGGGTACTACAATGAGCAGTTCTTC	CSVRTGTGYYNEQFF